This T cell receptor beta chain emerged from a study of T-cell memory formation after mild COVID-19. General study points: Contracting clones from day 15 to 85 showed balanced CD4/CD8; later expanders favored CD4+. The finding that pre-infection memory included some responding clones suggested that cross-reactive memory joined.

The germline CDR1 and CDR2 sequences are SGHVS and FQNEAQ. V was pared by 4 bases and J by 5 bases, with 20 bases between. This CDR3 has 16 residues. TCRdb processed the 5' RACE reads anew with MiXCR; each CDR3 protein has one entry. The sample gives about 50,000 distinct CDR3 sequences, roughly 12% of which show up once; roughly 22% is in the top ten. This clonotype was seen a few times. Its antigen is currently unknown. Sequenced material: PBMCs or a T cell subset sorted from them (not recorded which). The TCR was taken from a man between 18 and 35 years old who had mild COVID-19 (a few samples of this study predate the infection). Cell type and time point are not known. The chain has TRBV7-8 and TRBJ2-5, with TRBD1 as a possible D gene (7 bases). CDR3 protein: CASSSAYGGGFETQYF. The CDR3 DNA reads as TGTGCCAGCAGCTCGGCCTATGGAGGGGGCTTTGAGACCCAGTACTTC.